The T cell receptor (beta chain) under discussion was sequenced for a study of blood T cell repertoires in COVID-19. The study recruited people aged roughly 18 to 100 years across about 25 US areas. Participants had their cohort set by participant-reported clinical history. It was within 2 weeks before study entry that exposed participants met a COVID-19 case. In the original workflow: Quantification of nucleated cells was approximated via reference gene primer amplification. Sequencing was performed with immunoSEQ multiplex PCR; in TCRdb, only in-frame clones are kept and a portion is missing. The DNA was the basis for D and trimming; V, J and clone size are from that table. The sample contains about 260,000 clones, around 93% of which appear only once. Per the germline V gene, CDR1 is SGDLS and CDR2 is YYNGEE. The CDR3 runs to 15 residues. The V gene end was trimmed by 3 bases and the J gene end by 4 bases; junction bases not matched to a gene: 7.

The V gene is TRBV9, the J gene TRBJ2-3; 8 bases match TRBD2. The sample was PBMCs or T cells enriched from blood (not recorded which). The source of this sequence is a man in his forties or fifties who had been exposed to COVID-19. This chain's CDR3 is CASSASGTSADTQYF. Here the CDR3 DNA reads TGTGCCAGCAGCGCGTCAGGGACTAGTGCAGATACGCAGTATTTT.